These T cell receptor beta chains were read from a single sample in a study of blood T cell repertoires in COVID-19. Libraries were prepared by immunoSEQ multiplex PCR; TCRdb keeps only in-frame clonotypes and omits some of them. The sample contains 190,000 or so clones, about 81% of which appear only once. Sequencing used peripheral blood. Source of these receptors: a woman older than 75 with COVID-19, enrolled during active disease. CDR3s include the opening cysteine and the closing phenylalanine or tryptophan. A D gene is named only where the DNA matches it firmly. Not every row has a clone size; where given, it reads once, few, many or a size class.

TRBD2	TRBV10-3	NA	TRBJ2-1	CAISGAGLEQFF	TGTGCCATCAGTGGTGCGGGACTAGAGCAGTTCTTC
NA	TRBV3-1/TRBV3-2	NA	TRBJ2-7	CASSLTGYHEQYF	TGTGCCAGCAGCCTAACAGGGTACCACGAGCAGTACTTC
NA	TRBV11-1	NA	TRBJ2-7	CASSSDNSYEQYF	TGTGCCAGCAGCTCGGACAACTCCTACGAGCAGTACTTC
TRBD2	TRBV7-9	once	TRBJ2-1	CASGPSGRNEQFF	TGTGCCAGCGGGCCTAGCGGTCGGAATGAGCAGTTCTTC
TRBD1	TRBV28	NA	TRBJ1-6	CASSPGQGGSPLHF	TGTGCCAGCAGCCCCGGACAGGGCGGTTCACCCCTCCACTTT
NA	TRBV6-5	NA	TRBJ1-6	CASNFWANSPLHF	TGTGCCAGCAATTTCTGGGCCAATTCACCCCTCCACTTT
NA	TRBV11-3	NA	TRBJ2-7	CASSSQGSYEQYF	TGTGCCAGCAGCTCTCAGGGGTCCTACGAGCAGTACTTC
NA	TRBV6-5	NA	TRBJ2-5	CASSRDLQETQYF	TGTGCCAGCAGTCGGGACTTACAAGAGACCCAGTACTTC
TRBD2	TRBV27	few	TRBJ2-1	CASSLRVGLAVNEQFF	TGTGCCAGCAGTTTAAGGGTGGGACTAGCGGTCAATGAGCAGTTCTTC
TRBD1	TRBV6-5	NA	TRBJ2-7	CASSYSGTGYEQYF	TGTGCCAGCAGTTACTCCGGGACAGGCTACGAGCAGTACTTC
NA	TRBV3-1/TRBV3-2	NA	TRBJ1-1	CASSQAGEAFF	TGTGCCAGCAGCCAAGCGGGTGAAGCTTTCTTT
NA	TRBV7-2	NA	TRBJ2-3	CASSLWGGQADTQYF	TGTGCCAGCAGCTTATGGGGGGGGCAGGCAGATACGCAGTATTTT
NA	TRBV5-5	NA	TRBJ2-3	CASSYLSGSTDTQYF	TGTGCCAGCAGCTATCTAAGCGGCAGCACAGATACGCAGTATTTT
NA	TRBV21-1	NA	TRBJ2-3	CASSFGGSNSTDTQYF	TGTGCCAGCAGCTTTGGAGGCTCTAACTCCACAGATACGCAGTATTTT
TRBD2	TRBV5-1	NA	TRBJ2-1	CASWPSGRAYEQFF	TGCGCCAGCTGGCCCAGCGGGAGGGCCTATGAGCAGTTCTTC
NA	TRBV30	NA	TRBJ1-6	CAWSDGRVGYNSPLHF	TGTGCCTGGAGTGATGGCAGGGTAGGATATAATTCACCCCTCCACTTT
TRBD2	TRBV15	NA	TRBJ2-3	CATSRNGLAVRTDTQYF	TGTGCCACCAGCAGAAACGGACTAGCGGTACGCACAGATACGCAGTATTTT
NA	TRBV27	NA	TRBJ1-6	CASSLTVAGSPLHF	TGTGCCAGCAGTTTAACAGTAGCGGGTTCACCCCTCCACTTT
NA	TRBV4-3	once	TRBJ2-7	CASSQGILDSNYEQYF	TGCGCCAGCAGCCAAGGAATACTCGACAGTAATTACGAGCAGTACTTC
NA	TRBV6-5	NA	TRBJ2-5	CASRRRGTDQETQYF	TGTGCCAGCCGCCGGAGGGGCACTGATCAAGAGACCCAGTACTTC
NA	TRBV18	once	TRBJ2-6	CASSPIPGPGANVLTF	TGTGCCAGCTCACCAATTCCAGGGCCTGGGGCCAACGTCCTGACTTTC
NA	TRBV10-3	NA	TRBJ1-1	CAISESGPGVNTEAFF	TGTGCCATCAGTGAGTCGGGGCCGGGGGTGAACACTGAAGCTTTCTTT
NA	TRBV10-3	NA	TRBJ1-5	CAISEAFRTDQRQAQHF	TGTGCCATCAGTGAAGCGTTTAGGACAGACCAGAGGCAAGCCCAGCATTTT
NA	TRBV6-5	NA	TRBJ1-1	CASSYSTIGVDTEAFF	TGTGCCAGCAGTTACTCGACTATCGGAGTTGACACTGAAGCTTTCTTT
NA	TRBV6-5	few	TRBJ1-4	CASSFTRNEKLFF	TGTGCCAGCAGTTTCACGAGAAATGAAAAACTGTTTTTT
TRBD2	TRBV5-1	NA	TRBJ2-3	CASSYSGGAADTQYF	TGCGCCAGCAGCTATAGCGGGGGGGCCGCAGATACGCAGTATTTT
TRBD1	TRBV7-9	NA	TRBJ2-2	CASSSPGGGRTGELFF	TGTGCCAGCAGCTCCCCAGGGGGCGGTAGGACCGGGGAGCTGTTTTTT
NA	TRBV14	NA	TRBJ2-2	CASSQRRGSTGELFF	TGTGCCAGCAGCCAAAGAAGGGGAAGCACCGGGGAGCTGTTTTTT
TRBD1	TRBV24-1	NA	TRBJ2-1	CATSDSRDRSYNEQFF	TGTGCCACCAGTGATTCCCGGGACAGATCTTACAATGAGCAGTTCTTC
NA	TRBV5-6	NA	TRBJ2-5	CASSLDGEETQYF	TGTGCCAGCAGCTTGGACGGAGAAGAGACCCAGTACTTC
NA	TRBV3-1/TRBV3-2	few	TRBJ2-7	CASSQEWASEQYF	TGTGCCAGCAGCCAAGAGTGGGCAAGCGAGCAGTACTTC
NA	TRBV20-1	NA	TRBJ2-1	CSARRVSEQFF	TGCAGTGCTAGGCGGGTTAGTGAGCAGTTCTTC
TRBD1	TRBV15	NA	TRBJ1-6	CATSRVRTGDSPLHF	TGTGCCACCAGCAGAGTTCGGACAGGGGACTCACCCCTCCACTTT
TRBD1	TRBV7-9	NA	TRBJ2-7	CASSSPGQKHEQYF	TGTGCCAGCAGCTCACCGGGACAGAAACACGAGCAGTACTTC
TRBD2	TRBV27	NA	TRBJ2-3	CASSGAGGRGTQYF	TGTGCCAGCAGTGGAGCGGGAGGGCGTGGTACGCAGTATTTT
TRBD1	TRBV28	NA	TRBJ1-5	CASSLTGGGNQPQHF	TGTGCCAGCAGTTTAACAGGGGGGGGCAATCAGCCCCAGCATTTT
NA	TRBV10-2	few	TRBJ2-5	CASSLVLETQYF	TGCGCCAGCAGCCTAGTTTTGGAGACCCAGTACTTC
TRBD1	TRBV28	once	TRBJ1-4	CASSSPSGTGETLGEKLFF	TGTGCCAGCAGTTCCCCCTCGGGGACAGGGGAAACACTCGGTGAAAAACTGTTTTTT
NA	TRBV20-1	NA	TRBJ1-6	CSASVRANSPLHF	TGCAGTGCTAGTGTCAGGGCAAATTCACCCCTCCACTTT
NA	TRBV4-2	NA	TRBJ1-4	CASSQVTESEKLFF	TGTGCCAGCAGCCAAGTGACGGAGAGTGAAAAACTGTTTTTT
NA	TRBV10-3	NA	TRBJ1-2	CAISENSLYGYTF	TGTGCCATCAGTGAGAACAGTCTCTATGGCTACACCTTC
TRBD2	TRBV7-8	NA	TRBJ2-5	CASSLGGGETQYF	TGTGCCAGCAGCTTAGGGGGGGGAGAGACCCAGTACTTC
NA	TRBV4-2	NA	TRBJ2-2	CASSPGAGVGSTTGELFF	TGTGCCAGCAGCCCTGGGGCAGGGGTAGGATCTACCACCGGGGAGCTGTTTTTT
NA	TRBV12-3/TRBV12-4	NA	TRBJ2-1	CASSFKPNEQFF	TGTGCCAGCAGTTTCAAGCCCAATGAGCAGTTCTTC
TRBD2	TRBV18	NA	TRBJ2-7	CASSPRTGTSGGAYEQYF	TGTGCCAGCTCACCAAGGACAGGGACTAGCGGGGGGGCCTACGAGCAGTACTTC
TRBD2	TRBV10-3	NA	TRBJ2-3	CAISEGLANTDTQYF	TGTGCCATCAGTGAGGGACTAGCCAACACAGATACGCAGTATTTT
NA	TRBV7-9	many	TRBJ2-3	CASSYSSSTDTQYF	TGTGCCAGCAGCTATAGTTCTAGCACAGATACGCAGTATTTT
NA	TRBV12-3/TRBV12-4	NA	TRBJ1-3	CASDKGNTIYF	TGTGCCAGCGACAAAGGAAACACCATATATTTT
TRBD1	TRBV6-5	NA	TRBJ1-5	CASSWDRLNQPQHF	TGTGCCAGCAGTTGGGACAGGTTGAATCAGCCCCAGCATTTT
TRBD2	TRBV3-1/TRBV3-2	NA	TRBJ2-7	CASSHGTSGVTYEQYF	TGTGCCAGCAGCCACGGGACTAGCGGGGTGACCTACGAGCAGTACTTC
NA	TRBV7-9	NA	TRBJ2-1	CASSSRGSIHNEQFF	TGTGCCAGCAGCTCGAGAGGGAGTATCCACAATGAGCAGTTCTTC
NA	TRBV6-4	once	TRBJ2-2	CASRADSYTGELFF	TGTGCCAGCAGAGCCGACAGCTACACCGGGGAGCTGTTTTTT
TRBD1	TRBV6-5	few	TRBJ1-4	CASRDRGLDEKLFF	TGTGCCAGCAGGGACAGGGGGTTAGATGAAAAACTGTTTTTT
TRBD2	TRBV27	NA	TRBJ2-7	CASSLWASGIYEQYF	TGTGCCAGCAGTTTATGGGCTAGCGGGATATACGAGCAGTACTTC
NA	TRBV4-3	NA	TRBJ2-7	CASSQVWDFSYEQYF	TGCGCCAGCAGCCAAGTCTGGGACTTCTCCTACGAGCAGTACTTC